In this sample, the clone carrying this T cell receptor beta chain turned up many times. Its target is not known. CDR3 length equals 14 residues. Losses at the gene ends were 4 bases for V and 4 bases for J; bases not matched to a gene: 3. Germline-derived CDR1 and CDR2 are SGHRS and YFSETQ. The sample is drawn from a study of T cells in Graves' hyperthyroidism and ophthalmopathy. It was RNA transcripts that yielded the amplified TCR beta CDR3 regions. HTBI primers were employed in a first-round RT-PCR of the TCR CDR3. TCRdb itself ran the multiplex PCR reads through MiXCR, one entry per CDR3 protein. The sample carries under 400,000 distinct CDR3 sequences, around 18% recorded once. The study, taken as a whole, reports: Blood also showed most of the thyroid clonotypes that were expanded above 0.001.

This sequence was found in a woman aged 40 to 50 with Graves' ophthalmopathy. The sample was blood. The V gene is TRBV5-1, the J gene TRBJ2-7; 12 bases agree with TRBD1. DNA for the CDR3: TGCGCCAGCAGCGGGGGACAGGGGGCATACGAGCAGTACTTC. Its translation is CASSGGQGAYEQYF.